A selection of T cell receptor beta chains follows, all from one sample in a study of beta chain features in type 1 diabetes. Using immunoSEQ multiplex PCR, the repertoire was profiled, and TCRdb retains in-frame clones only, with some absent. Of 500,000 to 850,000 clones in the sample, over 13% are singletons; the top ten hold 0.03% to 0.045%. The sequencing sample was made of naive CD4+ T cells from blood. These receptor sequences come from a man in his late teens or twenties with type 1 diabetes. CDR3s include the opening cysteine and the closing phenylalanine or tryptophan. Fields, in order: V gene, D gene, J gene, clone size, CDR3 DNA, CDR3 protein. The D gene is left open where the match is weak. Where a row states a size, it is once, few, many or the class of an expanded clone; other rows omit it.

>TRBV4-1|.|TRBJ2-5|.
TGCGCCAGCAGCCAAGGTGCTGGTAGTAAGGCGACCCAGTACTTC
CASSQGAGSKATQYF
>TRBV6-1|TRBD1|TRBJ2-3|few
TGTGCCAGCAGTGAAGCGGACAGGGAGGCAGATACGCAGTATTTT
CASSEADREADTQYF
>TRBV30|.|TRBJ2-7|.
TGTGCCTCCACCTCCGGGACGGCCTACTACGAGCAGTACTTC
CASTSGTAYYEQYF
>TRBV5-1|TRBD1|TRBJ1-5|.
TGCGCCAGCAGCCTCGGACAGGATAGCAATCAGCCCCAGCATTTT
CASSLGQDSNQPQHF
>TRBV5-1|TRBD2|TRBJ2-1|.
TGCGCCAGCAGCCCCCTGCCCCCTCTGGCGGGAGCCTCCAATGAGCAGTTCTTC
CASSPLPPLAGASNEQFF
>TRBV7-2|.|TRBJ2-5|.
TGTGCCAGCAGCTTAAGGCAGTCCGGTCGAGAGACCCAGTACTTC
CASSLRQSGRETQYF
>TRBV4-1|.|TRBJ2-2|few
TGCGCCAGCAGCCATTCCCGTACTGCTTTTACCCAGGACACCGGGGAGCTGTTTTTT
CASSHSRTAFTQDTGELFF
>TRBV2|.|TRBJ2-1|.
TGTGCCAGCAGTGGGAATACCTACAATGAGCAGTTCTTC
CASSGNTYNEQFF
>TRBV7-2|TRBD1|TRBJ1-2|few
TGTGCCAGCAGCTTACGACAGGGGAATAACTATGGCTACACCTTC
CASSLRQGNNYGYTF
>TRBV6-5|.|TRBJ2-3|.
TGTGCCAGCAGTCCTTCATCCGCGAGAGATACGCAGTATTTT
CASSPSSARDTQYF
>TRBV4-2|TRBD2|TRBJ2-5|few
TGTGCCAGCAGCCAAGAGGTAGCGGGGGGCCTACGGGAGACCCAGTACTTC
CASSQEVAGGLRETQYF
>TRBV5-6|.|TRBJ1-5|few
TGTGCCAGCAGCTTGGGGACAGATAGCAATCAGCCCCAGCATTTT
CASSLGTDSNQPQHF
>TRBV4-2|TRBD1|TRBJ1-2|.
TGTGCCAGCAGCCAAGATCGGGCAGGGGGCTTTGGCTACACCTTC
CASSQDRAGGFGYTF
>TRBV29-1|.|TRBJ2-5|.
TGCAGCGTTGAAGCCGAGTACCAAGAGACCCAGTACTTC
CSVEAEYQETQYF
>TRBV7-2|TRBD2|TRBJ2-1|few
TGTGCCAGCAGCTCCAGCGGGAGGTTCAATGAGCAGTTCTTC
CASSSSGRFNEQFF
>TRBV21-1|.|TRBJ2-2|.
TGTGCCAGCAGCAAAGTTAAGGGATGGACCGGGGAGCTGTTTTTT
CASSKVKGWTGELFF
>TRBV30|.|TRBJ1-2|few
TGTGCCTGGAGGCCCAGGGTAGCTAACTATGGCTACACCTTC
CAWRPRVANYGYTF
>TRBV30|.|TRBJ2-1|.
TGTGCCTGGAGTGCCCCGTACAATGAGCAGTTCTTC
CAWSAPYNEQFF
>TRBV7-2|.|TRBJ2-5|.
TGTGCCAGCAGCTTACCGACAGAACAAGAGACCCAGTACTTC
CASSLPTEQETQYF
>TRBV5-1|.|TRBJ2-2|few
TGCGCCAGCACCCCAACCGGGACTAACACCGGGGAGCTGTTTTTT
CASTPTGTNTGELFF
>TRBV11-2|TRBD1|TRBJ2-7|.
TGTGCCAGCAGCTTAGTTTCAGGGACAGGGAGCTACGAGCAGTACTTC
CASSLVSGTGSYEQYF
>TRBV7-9|.|TRBJ2-3|.
TGTGCCAGCAGCCTCCCCGGGGATACGCAGTATTTT
CASSLPGDTQYF
>TRBV4-2|.|TRBJ2-1|few
TGTGCCAGCAGCCAAGTGGAGGGACGGGCCTACAATGAGCAGTTCTTC
CASSQVEGRAYNEQFF
>TRBV9|TRBD1|TRBJ2-3|.
TGTGCCAGCGGACAGGGTATGGGCACAGATACGCAGTATTTT
CASGQGMGTDTQYF
>TRBV7-9|TRBD2|TRBJ2-1|.
TGTGCCAGCAGCTTAGGGCGGGGCCGGGGGGCCTACAATGAGCAGTTCTTC
CASSLGRGRGAYNEQFF
>TRBV12-5|TRBD1|TRBJ1-2|.
TGTGCTAGTGCCACCTGGGACAGGGGGAAGTATGGCTACACCTTC
CASATWDRGKYGYTF